The 16 T cell receptor beta chains reported below all come from one sample, sequenced in a study of Ad26.COV2.S vaccination and SARS-CoV-2 variants. Treatment meaning: some 19 received Ad26.COV2.S at low or high dose, single or two shots; about 5 received placebo; per-sample allocation not given. Following the first vaccine or placebo injection, samples were taken on day 63. Sequenced by immunoSEQ multiplex PCR; TCRdb stores in-frame clones only, minus some. The sample holds approximately 300,000 clones, about 82% seen once. Here the sequenced sample was peripheral blood, taken in a trial of Ad26.COV2.S vaccine versus placebo. The receptor set was obtained from a person between 18 and 65 years old who received the Ad26.COV2.S COVID-19 vaccine or a placebo.

This chain connects TRBV5-1 to TRBJ2-5; 8 positions agree with TRBD1. This CDR3 spans 15 amino acids. Germline values: CDR1 SGHRS, CDR2 YFSETQ. V lost 4 bases and J lost 1; bases outside the gene matches: 6. The CDR3 coding sequence is TGCGCCAGCAGCCTGGGGACAGGACTCCAAGAGACCCAGTACTTC. It is translated as CASSLGTGLQETQYF.

The CDR3 sequence is CASRGQGNYGYTF. In DNA form, the CDR3 reads TGTGCCAGCAGAGGACAGGGTAACTATGGCTACACCTTC. The chain employs TRBV2 and TRBJ1-2; 8 bases agree with TRBD1. CDR3 length equals 13 residues. In germline, CDR1 is SNHLY, CDR2 FYNNEI. V shed 6 bases, J shed 1 base, and the junction held 1 base outside the gene matches.

A note on this clone: Other DNA variants within this sample encode the same CDR3. The gene calls are TRBV7-3 and TRBJ2-7; D gene unclear. Germline-derived CDR1 and CDR2 are SGHTA and FQGTGA. The CDR3 consists of 14 residues. The V end lost 1 base, the J end lost 0 bases, and 7 bases lay between the germline ends. CDR3 sequence: CASSLSGSSYEQYF. CDR3 nucleotides: TGTGCCAGCAGCTTAAGCGGCAGCTCCTACGAGCAGTACTTC.

This clone is medium-sized (0.01 to 0.1%) in the sample. CDR3 nucleotides: TGTGCCAGCATCCCCTTAGCGGCCAGCTCCTACAATGAGCAGTTCTTC. Translation gives CASIPLAASSYNEQFF. The J gene is TRBJ2-1, the V gene TRBV27; D possibly corresponds to TRBD2 (6 bases). Trimming removed 7 bases at V and 0 bases at J, with 16 bases between. This CDR3 region has 16 residues. Germline assignment: CDR1 MNHEY and CDR2 SMNVEV (reference sequence).

V usage is TRBV28 and J usage is TRBJ2-7; 11 bases line up with TRBD2. V lost 2 bases, J lost 4 bases, and 10 bases stayed unmatched. There are 17 residues in the CDR3. CDR1 and CDR2 (germline): MDHEN, SYDVKM. This chain's CDR3 is CASSLPLAGGLTYEQYF. DNA of the CDR3: TGTGCCAGCAGTTTACCCCTAGCGGGGGGCCTTACGTACGAGCAGTACTTC.

The rearrangement uses TRBV10-3 and TRBJ2-5, with 7 bases identical to TRBD1. Unmatched junction bases numbered 7, after V lost 4 bases and J lost 2 bases. Germline V gene data show CDR1 as ENHRY and CDR2 as SYGVKD. The CDR3 spans 15 residues. The CDR3 here is CAISAGTDSQETQYF. The CDR3 DNA reads as TGTGCCATCAGTGCCGGGACAGACTCGCAAGAGACCCAGTACTTC.

V gene TRBV6-6 combines with J gene TRBJ1-2; D is perhaps TRBD1 (5 bases). CDR3 length equals 16 residues. V shed 2 bases and J shed 7 bases, with 20 bases lying between them. CDR1 MNHNY and CDR2 SVGAGI come from the germline V gene (reference sequence). CDR3: CASSYRPGAGSSGYTF. CDR3 DNA: TGTGCCAGCAGTTACCGCCCGGGCGCAGGGAGTTCTGGCTACACCTTC.

The chain couples TRBV3-1 (or the pseudogene TRBV3-2) to TRBJ2-1, with a possible D match to TRBD1 (6 bases). This CDR3 contains 14 residues. CDR1 is LGHDT, CDR2 YNNKEL, per germline (reference sequence). Trimming took off 4 bases at V and 1 base at J, with 8 bases between the two ends. The CDR3 is CASSPGTSYNEQFF. The DNA for the CDR3 is TGTGCCAGCAGCCCCGGGACATCCTACAATGAGCAGTTCTTC.

This clone came up many times. The CDR3 is CSVDQPQHF. In DNA form, the CDR3 reads TGCAGCGTTGATCAGCCCCAGCATTTT. The J gene is TRBJ1-5, the V gene TRBV29-1; D gene ambiguous. With 3 bases removed from V and 6 bases from J, the gap between germline ends came to 0 bases. CDR1 SQVTM and CDR2 ANQGSEA come from the germline V gene. The CDR3 is 9 residues long.

This clone was seen just once. The chain carries TRBV5-4 and TRBJ2-3, with 7 bases fitting TRBD1. This CDR3 spans 14 amino acids. The junction had 11 bases not matched to a gene; V was cut back by 9 bases and J by 4 bases. Germline V gene data show CDR1 as SGHNT and CDR2 as YYREEE (reference sequence). This chain's CDR3 is CATSRGQTADTQYF. The DNA of the CDR3 is TGTGCCACAAGTAGGGGGCAAACCGCAGATACGCAGTATTTT.

The chain links TRBV27 to TRBJ1-2; 8 bases line up with TRBD1. Germline-derived CDR1 and CDR2 are MNHEY and SMNVEV (reference sequence). The CDR3 runs 13 residues. The trim removed 3 bases at V and 8 bases at J, leaving 5 bases unmatched. The CDR3 sequence: CASSFYGQGGYTF. The CDR3 region has the DNA TGTGCCAGCAGTTTCTACGGACAGGGCGGCTACACCTTC.

This clone was picked up many times. This sequence joins TRBV2 and TRBJ2-7; D not resolved. V dropped 6 bases and J dropped 0 bases, with 21 bases sitting between them. The CDR3 runs to 17 residues. Germline CDR1 is SNHLY and CDR2 is FYNNEI. The CDR3 nucleotides are TGTGCCAGCAGCGTTACTCTTCGATTTGGAGACTCCTACGAGCAGTACTTC. Protein product: CASSVTLRFGDSYEQYF. Looking up the rest from reference TRBV2 and TRBJ2-7 gives the full variable domain: EPEVTQTPSHQVTQMGQEVILRCVPISNHLYFYWYRQILGQKVEFLVSFYNNEISEKSEIFDDQFSVERPDGSNFTLKIRSTKLEDSAMYFCASSVTLRFGDSYEQYFGPGTRLTVT.

V is TRBV11-1 and J is TRBJ1-2; 7 bases line up with TRBD1. V gave up 5 bases and J gave up 8 bases; unmatched junction bases: 11. CDR1 and CDR2 (germline): SGHAT, FQDESV (reference sequence). The CDR3 consists of 14 residues. The CDR3 DNA follows: TGTGCCAGCAGCAAAGGCACAGGGGTGTGGGGCTACACCTTC. Protein: CASSKGTGVWGYTF.

This clone has more than one count but fewer than ten. The chain uses TRBV6-4 and TRBJ2-6, with D possibly being TRBD2 (5 bases). Germline assignment: CDR1 MRHNA and CDR2 SNTAGT. V dropped 4 bases and J dropped 0 bases, with 13 bases sitting between them. This CDR3 region has 17 residues. The CDR3 here is CASSGKGEGSGANVLTF. In DNA form, the CDR3 reads TGTGCCAGCAGTGGGAAGGGTGAGGGCTCTGGGGCCAACGTCCTGACTTTC.

The chain joins TRBV5-5 to TRBJ1-2, with D perhaps TRBD1 (5 bases). The CDR3 sequence is 14 residues long. Germline V lookup: CDR1 SGHKS, CDR2 YYEKEE (reference sequence). The V end was cut by 1 base, the J end by 4 bases, with 11 bases between. CDR3 region: CASSLTVQGYGYTF. CDR3 sequence (DNA): TGTGCCAGCAGCTTGACAGTCCAGGGCTATGGCTACACCTTC.

The J gene is TRBJ1-2, the V gene TRBV3-1 (or the pseudogene TRBV3-2), with D possibly being TRBD1 (5 bases). Trimming stripped 1 base from V and 4 bases from J, with 10 bases between. The CDR3 is 14 residues long. CDR1 and CDR2 from the germline V gene are LGHDT and YNNKEL (reference sequence). The CDR3 DNA reads as TGTGCCAGCAGCCAAGGACAGTTGATCTATGGCTACACCTTC. Its translation is CASSQGQLIYGYTF.